This entry concerns a single T cell receptor beta chain. Its antigen is unknown. This specimen comes from a study of monozygotic twins with inflammatory bowel disease. Study outcomes and limitations: Especially with disease activity, IBD patients had fewer clonotypes in common with others than healthy twins did. Similarity of repertoires did not differ between concordant and discordant twins, possibly from limited power.

The CDR3 consists of 16 residues. The template-switching step introduced UMIs that carried a 6-nucleotide sample barcode. Reanalyzing the 5' RACE reads, TCRdb keeps one entry per CDR3 protein, without DNA. Its listing shows more than 350,000 distinct CDR3 sequences. With no T cell sorting beforehand, total RNA was isolated from whole blood. The chain combines TRBV12-3 or TRBV12-4 with TRBJ1-2. The origin of this receptor is a human donor with ulcerative colitis or Crohn's disease, or a healthy co-twin of an affected twin (not recorded which). The sequenced sample consisted of blood. CDR3 loop: CASSSPRPTSFYGYTF.